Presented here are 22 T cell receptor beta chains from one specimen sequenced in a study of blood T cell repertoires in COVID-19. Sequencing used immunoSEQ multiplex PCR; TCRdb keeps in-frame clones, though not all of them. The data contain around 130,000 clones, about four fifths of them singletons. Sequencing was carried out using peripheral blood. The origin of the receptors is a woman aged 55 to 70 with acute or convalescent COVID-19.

CDR3 in amino acids: CASSLEAYTEAFF. Here the CDR3 DNA reads TGTGCCAGCAGCTTAGAGGCATACACTGAAGCTTTCTTT. The chain combines TRBV7-3 with TRBJ1-1, with unresolved D. Trimming shortened V by 2 bases and J by 3 bases, and 7 bases separated the two germline ends. Germline V CDR1 and CDR2: SGHTA, FQGTGA. The CDR3 runs 13 residues.

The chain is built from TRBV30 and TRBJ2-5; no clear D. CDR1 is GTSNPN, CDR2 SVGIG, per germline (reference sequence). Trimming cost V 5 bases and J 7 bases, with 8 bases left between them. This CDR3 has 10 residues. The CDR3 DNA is TGTGCCTGGGGCCTAGTGACCCAGTACTTC. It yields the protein CAWGLVTQYF. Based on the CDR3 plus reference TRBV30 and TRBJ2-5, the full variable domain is SQTIHQWPATLVQPVGSPLSLECTVEGTSNPNLYWYRQAAGRGLQLLFYSVGIGQISSEVPQNLSASRPQDRQFILSSKKLLLSDSGFYLCAWGLVTQYFGPGTRLLVL.

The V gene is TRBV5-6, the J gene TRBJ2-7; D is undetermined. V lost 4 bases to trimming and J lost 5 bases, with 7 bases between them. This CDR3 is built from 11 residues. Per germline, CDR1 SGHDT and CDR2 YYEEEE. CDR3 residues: CASSPEDEQYV. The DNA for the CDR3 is TGTGCCAGCAGCCCAGAGGACGAGCAGTACGTC.

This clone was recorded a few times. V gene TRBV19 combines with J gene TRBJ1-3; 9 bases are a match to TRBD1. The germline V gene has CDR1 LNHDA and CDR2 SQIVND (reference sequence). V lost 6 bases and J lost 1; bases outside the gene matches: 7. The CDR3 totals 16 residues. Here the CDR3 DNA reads TGTGCCAGTAGACAACCGGGACAGGGATCTGGAAACACCATATATTTT. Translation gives CASRQPGQGSGNTIYF. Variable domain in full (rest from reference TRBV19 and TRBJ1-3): DGGITQSPKYLFRKEGQNVTLSCEQNLNHDAMYWYRQDPGQGLRLIYYSQIVNDFQKGDIAEGYSVSREKKESFPLTVTSAQKNPTAFYLCASRQPGQGSGNTIYFGEGSWLTVV.

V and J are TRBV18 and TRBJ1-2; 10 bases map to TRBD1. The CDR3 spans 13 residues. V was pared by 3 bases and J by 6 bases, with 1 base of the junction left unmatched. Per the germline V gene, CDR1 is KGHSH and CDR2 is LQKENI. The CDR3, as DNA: TGTGCCAGCTCACCGGACAGGGGGAATGGCTACACCTTC. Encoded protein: CASSPDRGNGYTF.

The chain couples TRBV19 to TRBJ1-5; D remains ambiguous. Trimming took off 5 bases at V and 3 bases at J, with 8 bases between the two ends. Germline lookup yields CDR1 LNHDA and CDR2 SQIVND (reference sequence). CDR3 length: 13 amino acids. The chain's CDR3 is CASSLKLNQPQHF. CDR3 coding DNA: TGTGCCAGTAGTTTGAAACTCAATCAGCCCCAGCATTTT.

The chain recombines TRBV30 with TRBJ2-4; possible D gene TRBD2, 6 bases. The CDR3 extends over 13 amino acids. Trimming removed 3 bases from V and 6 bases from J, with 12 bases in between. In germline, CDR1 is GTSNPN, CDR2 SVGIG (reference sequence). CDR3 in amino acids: CAWSGGGGNIQYF. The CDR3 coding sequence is TGTGCCTGGAGCGGGGGAGGAGGAAACATTCAGTACTTC.

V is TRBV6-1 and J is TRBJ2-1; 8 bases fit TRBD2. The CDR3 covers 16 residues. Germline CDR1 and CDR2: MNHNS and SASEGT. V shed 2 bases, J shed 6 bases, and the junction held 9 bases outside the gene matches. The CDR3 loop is CASSEIGTRGVNEQFF. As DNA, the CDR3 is TGTGCCAGCAGTGAAATTGGGACTAGGGGGGTCAATGAGCAGTTCTTC.

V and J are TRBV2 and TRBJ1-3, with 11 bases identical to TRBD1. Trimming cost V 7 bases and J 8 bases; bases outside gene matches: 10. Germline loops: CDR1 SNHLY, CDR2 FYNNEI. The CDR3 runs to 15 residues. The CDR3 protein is CASTPGQGAVHTIYF. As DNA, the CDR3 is TGTGCCAGCACCCCAGGACAGGGGGCTGTGCACACCATATATTTT. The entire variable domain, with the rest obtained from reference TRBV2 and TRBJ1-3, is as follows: EPEVTQTPSHQVTQMGQEVILRCVPISNHLYFYWYRQILGQKVEFLVSFYNNEISEKSEIFDDQFSVERPDGSNFTLKIRSTKLEDSAMYFCASTPGQGAVHTIYFGEGSWLTVV.

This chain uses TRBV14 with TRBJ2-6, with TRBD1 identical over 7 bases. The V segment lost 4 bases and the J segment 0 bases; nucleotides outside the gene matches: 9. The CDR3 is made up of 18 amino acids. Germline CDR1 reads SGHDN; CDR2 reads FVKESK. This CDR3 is CASSRQGWASSGANVLTF. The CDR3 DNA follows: TGTGCCAGCAGCCGACAGGGATGGGCCTCCTCTGGGGCCAACGTCCTGACTTTC.

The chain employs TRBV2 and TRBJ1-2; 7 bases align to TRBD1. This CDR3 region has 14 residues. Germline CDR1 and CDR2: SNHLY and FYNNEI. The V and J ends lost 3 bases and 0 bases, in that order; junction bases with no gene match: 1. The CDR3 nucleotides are TGTGCCAGCAGTGAGGGGACAGCTAACTATGGCTACACCTTC. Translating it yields CASSEGTANYGYTF.

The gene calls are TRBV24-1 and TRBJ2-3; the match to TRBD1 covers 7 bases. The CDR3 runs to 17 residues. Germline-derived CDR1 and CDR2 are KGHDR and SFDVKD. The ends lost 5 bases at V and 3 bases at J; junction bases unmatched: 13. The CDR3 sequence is CATSGISTGVRTDTQYF. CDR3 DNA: TGTGCCACCAGTGGAATATCAACAGGGGTGCGGACAGATACGCAGTATTTT.

The CDR3 nucleotides are TGTGCCAGCAGTCAAACAGGAGTAGGGTCACCCCTCCACTTT. It is translated as CASSQTGVGSPLHF. This chain uses TRBV6-6 with TRBJ1-6, with D maybe TRBD1 (5 bases). CDR1 and CDR2 (germline): MNHNY, SVGAGI (reference sequence). Trimming removed 5 bases at V and 10 bases at J, with 15 bases between. The CDR3 spans 14 residues.

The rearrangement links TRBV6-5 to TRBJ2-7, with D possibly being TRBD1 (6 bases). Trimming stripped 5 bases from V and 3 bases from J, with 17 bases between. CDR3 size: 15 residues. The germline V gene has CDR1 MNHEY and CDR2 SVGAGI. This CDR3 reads CASSPTGTPNYEQYF. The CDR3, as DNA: TGTGCCAGCAGTCCGACCGGGACACCGAACTACGAGCAGTACTTC.

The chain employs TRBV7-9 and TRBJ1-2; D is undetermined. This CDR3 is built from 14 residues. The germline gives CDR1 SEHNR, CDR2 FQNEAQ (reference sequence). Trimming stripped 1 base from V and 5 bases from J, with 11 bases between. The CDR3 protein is CASSLDDGRYGYTF. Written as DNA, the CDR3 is TGTGCCAGCAGCTTAGACGACGGGAGATATGGCTACACCTTC.

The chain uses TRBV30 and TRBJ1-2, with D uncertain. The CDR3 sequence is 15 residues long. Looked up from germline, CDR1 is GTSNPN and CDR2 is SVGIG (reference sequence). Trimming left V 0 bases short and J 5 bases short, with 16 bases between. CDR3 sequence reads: CAWSVPRGFRYGYTF. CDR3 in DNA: TGTGCCTGGAGTGTACCCCGGGGATTTCGGTATGGCTACACCTTC. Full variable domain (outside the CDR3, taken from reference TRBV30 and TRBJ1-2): SQTIHQWPATLVQPVGSPLSLECTVEGTSNPNLYWYRQAAGRGLQLLFYSVGIGQISSEVPQNLSASRPQDRQFILSSKKLLLSDSGFYLCAWSVPRGFRYGYTFGSGTRLTVV.

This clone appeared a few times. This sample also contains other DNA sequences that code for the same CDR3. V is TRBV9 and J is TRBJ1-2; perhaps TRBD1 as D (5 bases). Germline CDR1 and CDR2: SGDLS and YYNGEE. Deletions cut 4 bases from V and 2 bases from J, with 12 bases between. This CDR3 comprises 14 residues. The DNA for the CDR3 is TGTGCCAGCAGCCCGAGCGGGGGGAACTATGGCTACACCTTC. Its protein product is CASSPSGGNYGYTF.

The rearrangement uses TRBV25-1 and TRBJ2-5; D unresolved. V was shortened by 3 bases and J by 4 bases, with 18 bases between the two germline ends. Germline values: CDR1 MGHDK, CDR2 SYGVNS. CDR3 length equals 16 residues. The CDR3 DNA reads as TGTGCCAGCAGTGACCTCCCCCATACGTTTAGAGAGACCCAGTACTTC. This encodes CASSDLPHTFRETQYF.

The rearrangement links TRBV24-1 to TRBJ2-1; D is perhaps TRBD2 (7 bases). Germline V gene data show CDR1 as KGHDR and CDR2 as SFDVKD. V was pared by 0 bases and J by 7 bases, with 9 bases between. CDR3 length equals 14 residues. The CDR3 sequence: CATSDLRGGNEQFF. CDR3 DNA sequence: TGTGCCACCAGTGATTTGAGGGGGGGGAATGAGCAGTTCTTC.

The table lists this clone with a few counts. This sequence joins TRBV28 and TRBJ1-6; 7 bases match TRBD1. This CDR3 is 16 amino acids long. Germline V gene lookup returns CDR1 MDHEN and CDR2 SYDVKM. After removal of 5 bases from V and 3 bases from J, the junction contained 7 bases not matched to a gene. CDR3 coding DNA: TGTGCCAGCAGTCTCGCACAGGGGCTCTATAATTCACCCCTCCACTTT. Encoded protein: CASSLAQGLYNSPLHF.

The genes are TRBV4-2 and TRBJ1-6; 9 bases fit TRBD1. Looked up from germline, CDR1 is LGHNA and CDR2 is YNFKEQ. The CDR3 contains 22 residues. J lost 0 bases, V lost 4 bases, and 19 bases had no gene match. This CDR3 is CASSLGLFRDRDFSSYNSPLHF. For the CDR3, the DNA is TGTGCCAGCAGCCTCGGTCTATTCCGGGACAGGGACTTTAGCTCCTATAATTCACCCCTCCACTTT.

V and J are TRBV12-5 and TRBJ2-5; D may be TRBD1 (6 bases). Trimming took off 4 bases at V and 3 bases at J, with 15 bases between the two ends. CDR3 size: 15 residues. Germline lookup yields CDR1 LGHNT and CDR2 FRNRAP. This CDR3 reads CASGYRELGKETQYF. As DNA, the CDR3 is TGTGCTAGTGGTTACAGGGAGCTAGGGAAAGAGACCCAGTACTTC.